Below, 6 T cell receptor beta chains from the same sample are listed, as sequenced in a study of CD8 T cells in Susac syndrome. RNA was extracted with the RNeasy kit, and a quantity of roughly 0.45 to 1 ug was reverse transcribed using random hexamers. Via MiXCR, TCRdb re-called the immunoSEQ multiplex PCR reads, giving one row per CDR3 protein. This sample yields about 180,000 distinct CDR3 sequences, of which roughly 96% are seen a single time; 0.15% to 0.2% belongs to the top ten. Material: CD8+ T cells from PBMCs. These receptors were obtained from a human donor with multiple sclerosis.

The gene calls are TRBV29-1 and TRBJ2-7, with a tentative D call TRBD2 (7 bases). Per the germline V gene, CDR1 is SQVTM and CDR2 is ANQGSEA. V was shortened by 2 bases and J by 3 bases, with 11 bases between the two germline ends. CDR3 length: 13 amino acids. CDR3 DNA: TGCAGCGTTGAAAGGGGGGAGGGCTACGAGCAGTACTTC. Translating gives CSVERGEGYEQYF.

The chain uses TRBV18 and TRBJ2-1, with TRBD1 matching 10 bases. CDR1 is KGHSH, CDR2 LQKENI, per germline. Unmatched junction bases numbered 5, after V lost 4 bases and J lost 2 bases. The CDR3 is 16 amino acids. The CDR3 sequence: CASSLTGQGAYNEQFF. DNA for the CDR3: TGTGCCAGCTCACTAACCGGACAGGGGGCCTACAATGAGCAGTTCTTC.

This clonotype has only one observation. The CDR3 protein is CASSLRTSTDTQYF. CDR3 nucleotides: TGTGCCAGCAGCTTAAGGACTAGCACAGATACGCAGTATTTT. This sequence joins TRBV11-2 and TRBJ2-3; D is perhaps TRBD2 (5 bases). Trimming pared 2 bases from V and 0 bases from J, leaving 6 bases between. The CDR3 has 14 amino acids. Germline values: CDR1 SGHAT, CDR2 FQNNGV.

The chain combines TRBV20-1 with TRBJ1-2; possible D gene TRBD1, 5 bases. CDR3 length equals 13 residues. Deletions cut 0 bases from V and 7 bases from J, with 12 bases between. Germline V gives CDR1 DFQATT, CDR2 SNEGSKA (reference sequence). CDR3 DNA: TGCAGTGCTAGAGACGACAGACTACCTGGCTACACCTTC. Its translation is CSARDDRLPGYTF.

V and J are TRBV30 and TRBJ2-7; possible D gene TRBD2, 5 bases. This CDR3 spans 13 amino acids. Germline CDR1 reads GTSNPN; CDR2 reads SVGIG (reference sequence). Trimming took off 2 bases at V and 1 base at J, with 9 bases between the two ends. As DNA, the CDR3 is TGTGCCTGGAGTACACCGGGGTCCTACGAGCAGTACTTC. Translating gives CAWSTPGSYEQYF.

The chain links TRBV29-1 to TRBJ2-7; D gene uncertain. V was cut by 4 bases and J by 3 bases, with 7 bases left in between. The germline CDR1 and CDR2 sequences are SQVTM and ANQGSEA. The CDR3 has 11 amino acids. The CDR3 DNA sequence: TGCAGCGTTGCGGTTAACTACGAGCAGTACTTC. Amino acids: CSVAVNYEQYF.